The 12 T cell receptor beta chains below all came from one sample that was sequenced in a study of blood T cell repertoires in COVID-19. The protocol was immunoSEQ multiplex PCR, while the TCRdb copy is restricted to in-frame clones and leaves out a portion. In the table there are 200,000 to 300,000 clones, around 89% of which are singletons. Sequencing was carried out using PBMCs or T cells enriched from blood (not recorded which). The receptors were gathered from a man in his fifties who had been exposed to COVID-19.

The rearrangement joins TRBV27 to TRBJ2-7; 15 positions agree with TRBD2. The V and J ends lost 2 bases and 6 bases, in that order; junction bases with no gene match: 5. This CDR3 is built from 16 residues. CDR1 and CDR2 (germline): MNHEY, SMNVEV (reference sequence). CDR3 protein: CASSLNAGLAGGEQYV. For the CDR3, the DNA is TGTGCCAGCAGTTTAAATGCGGGACTAGCGGGGGGCGAGCAGTACGTC.

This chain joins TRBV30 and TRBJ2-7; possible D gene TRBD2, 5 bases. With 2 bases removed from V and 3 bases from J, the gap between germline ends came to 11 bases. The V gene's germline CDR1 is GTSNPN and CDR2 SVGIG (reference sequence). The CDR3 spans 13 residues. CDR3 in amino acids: CAWSLGEVYEQYF. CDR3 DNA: TGTGCCTGGAGTCTGGGAGAGGTCTACGAGCAGTACTTC.

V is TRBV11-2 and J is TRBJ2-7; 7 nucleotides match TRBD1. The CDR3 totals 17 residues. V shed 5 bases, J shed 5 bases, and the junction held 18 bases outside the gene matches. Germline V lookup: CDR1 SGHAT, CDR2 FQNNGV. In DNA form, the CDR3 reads TGTGCCAGCAGCCCCGCCTGGGGCAGGCAGGGGGATCACGAGCAGTACTTC. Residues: CASSPAWGRQGDHEQYF.

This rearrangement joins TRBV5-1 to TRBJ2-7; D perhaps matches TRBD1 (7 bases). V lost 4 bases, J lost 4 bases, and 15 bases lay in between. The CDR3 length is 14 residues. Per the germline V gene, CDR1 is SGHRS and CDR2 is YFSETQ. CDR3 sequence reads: CASSLTGRQYEQYF. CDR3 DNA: TGCGCCAGCAGCCTGACAGGGAGGCAGTACGAGCAGTACTTC.

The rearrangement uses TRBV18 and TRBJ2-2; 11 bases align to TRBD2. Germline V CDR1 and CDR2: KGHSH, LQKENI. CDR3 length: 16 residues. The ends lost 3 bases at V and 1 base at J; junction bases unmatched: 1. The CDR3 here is CASSPGTSGNTGELFF. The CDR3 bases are TGTGCCAGCTCACCGGGGACTAGCGGGAACACCGGGGAGCTGTTTTTT.

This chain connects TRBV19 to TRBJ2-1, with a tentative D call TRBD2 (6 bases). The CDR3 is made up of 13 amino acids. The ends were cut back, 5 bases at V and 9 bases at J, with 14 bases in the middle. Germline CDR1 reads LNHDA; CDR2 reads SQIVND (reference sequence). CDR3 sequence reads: CASSGSTRGEQFF. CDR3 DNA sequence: TGTGCCAGTAGTGGATCAACGCGGGGTGAGCAGTTCTTC. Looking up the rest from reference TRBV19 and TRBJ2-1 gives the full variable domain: DGGITQSPKYLFRKEGQNVTLSCEQNLNHDAMYWYRQDPGQGLRLIYYSQIVNDFQKGDIAEGYSVSREKKESFPLTVTSAQKNPTAFYLCASSGSTRGEQFFGPGTRLTVL.

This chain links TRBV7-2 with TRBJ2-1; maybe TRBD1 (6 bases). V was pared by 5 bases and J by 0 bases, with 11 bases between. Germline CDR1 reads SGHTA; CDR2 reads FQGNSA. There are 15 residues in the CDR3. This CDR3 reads CASSHGQSSYNEQFF. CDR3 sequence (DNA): TGTGCCAGCAGCCACGGACAGAGCTCCTACAATGAGCAGTTCTTC.

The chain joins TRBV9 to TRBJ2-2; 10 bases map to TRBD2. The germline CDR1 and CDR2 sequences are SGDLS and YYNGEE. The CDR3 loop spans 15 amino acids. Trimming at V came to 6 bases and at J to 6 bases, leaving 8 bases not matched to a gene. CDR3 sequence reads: CASNGGLAGAGELFF. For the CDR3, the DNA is TGTGCCAGCAACGGTGGGCTAGCGGGAGCCGGGGAGCTGTTTTTT. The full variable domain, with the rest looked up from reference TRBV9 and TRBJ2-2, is DSGVTQTPKHLITATGQRVTLRCSPRSGDLSVYWYQQSLDQGLQFLIQYYNGEERAKGNILERFSAQQFPDLHSELNLSSLELGDSALYFCASNGGLAGAGELFFGEGSRLTVL.

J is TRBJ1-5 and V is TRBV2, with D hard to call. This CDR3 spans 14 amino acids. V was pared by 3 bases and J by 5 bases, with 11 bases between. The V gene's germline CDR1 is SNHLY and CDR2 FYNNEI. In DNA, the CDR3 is TGTGCCAGCAGTGAGCTCAGTTCTGATCAGCCCCAGCATTTT. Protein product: CASSELSSDQPQHF.

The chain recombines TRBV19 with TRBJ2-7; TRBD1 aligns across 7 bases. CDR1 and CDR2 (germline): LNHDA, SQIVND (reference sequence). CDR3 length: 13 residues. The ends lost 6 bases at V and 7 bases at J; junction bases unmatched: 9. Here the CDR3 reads CASSADRDGEQYV. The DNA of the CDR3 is TGTGCCAGTAGCGCCGACAGGGACGGTGAGCAGTACGTC.

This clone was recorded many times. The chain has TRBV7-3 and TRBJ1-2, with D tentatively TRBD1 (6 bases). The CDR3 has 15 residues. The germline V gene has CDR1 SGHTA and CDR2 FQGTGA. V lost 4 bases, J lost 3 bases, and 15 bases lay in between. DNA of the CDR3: TGTGCCAGCAGCTCCTCTGCAGGGGCGGACTATGGCTACACCTTC. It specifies CASSSSAGADYGYTF.

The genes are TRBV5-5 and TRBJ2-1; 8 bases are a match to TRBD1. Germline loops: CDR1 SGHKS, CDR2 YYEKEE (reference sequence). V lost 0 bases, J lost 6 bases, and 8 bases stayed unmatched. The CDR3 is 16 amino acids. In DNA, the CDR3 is TGTGCCAGCAGCTTGGGCCGTGACAGGGGAGGCAATGAGCAGTTCTTC. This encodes CASSLGRDRGGNEQFF.